This TCR beta chain was found in a study of CD8 T cells in Susac syndrome. The CDR3 has 14 amino acids. CDR1 and CDR2 from the germline V gene are SGDLS and YYNGEE. Trimming took 0 bases from V and 5 from J, leaving 11 bases between them. The study sequenced TCR beta in blood CD8+ and CD4+ T cells. The CD8+ and CD4+ T cells were negatively isolated, with the TEMRA cells enriched by FACS. Reverse transcription of about 0.45 to 1 ug RNA was performed with random hexamers. The TCR beta CDR3 was amplified by immunoSEQ multiplex PCR across 54 Vbeta, 13 Jbeta. TCRdb reprocessed the immunoSEQ multiplex PCR reads with MiXCR, giving one entry per CDR3 protein. The table includes 150,000 to 200,000 distinct CDR3 sequences, around 96% detected once.

V usage is TRBV9 and J usage is TRBJ2-5; possible D gene TRBD2, 5 bases. The sequence was collected from a human donor in good health. Input material: CD4+ T cells from PBMCs. This CDR3 reads CASSVDPGGETQYF. As DNA, the CDR3 is TGTGCCAGCAGCGTAGATCCAGGCGGGGAGACCCAGTACTTC.